This T cell receptor (beta chain) appears in the sequencing data of a study of cytomegalovirus exposure and HLA in healthy donors. Study-wide background: Of approximately 400 genotyped donors, more than 70% clustered with self-reported Caucasian donors. The study, taken as a whole, reports: Previously analyzed data showed that most TCR beta V segments were productive at a frequency of about 87% or about 30%. Reports state that TCR beta sequences accurately predicted most subjects' HLA-A and HLA-B alleles.

Regarding this clone: Its antigen remains unidentified.

Researchers ran the PCR with 60 Vbeta and 13 Jbeta primers. Profiled with immunoSEQ multiplex PCR; TCRdb holds only in-frame clones, not every one. The data hold 80,000 to 100,000 clones, with less than 80% observed a single time. J lost 0 bases, V lost 0 bases, and 9 bases had no gene match. The CDR3 is made up of 19 amino acids. CDR1 is MNHNS and CDR2 is SASEGT in the germline V gene. Sequencing input: PBMCs. This TCR was sampled from a woman between 35 and 50 years old in good health and CMV-seropositive. V and J are TRBV6-1 and TRBJ2-7; 12 nucleotides agree with TRBD2. CDR3 bases: TGTGCCAGCAGTGAAGCGCAAGGGACTAGCGGGCGTAGCTCCTACGAGCAGTACTTC. It yields the protein CASSEAQGTSGRSSYEQYF.